This entry is about one TCR beta chain. Its antigen target is currently unknown. No qualities accompany the bases; no much larger clone lies one base away. These data come from a study of blood T cell repertoires in COVID-19 (dated by TCRdb to the early 2020s). Regarding the study in general: Samples from collaborators originated in the United States, Italy and Spain and spanned both the acute and convalescent phases of COVID-19. The dataset comprised deeply sampled blood TCRbeta repertoires from subjects exposed to, actively infected with, or recovered from COVID-19. The sample metadata nearly always contained a de-identified subject ID, COVID-19 status, age in years and sex. Samples were obtained from the ongoing ImmuneRACE study (first 160 participants) and from 950 to 1,500 subjects provided by 6 global collaborators. Where available, HLA class I and class II types were obtained from metadata supplied by the sample provider rather than from assay-based typing. The repertoires were released in a freely available public database meant as a resource for research on the immune response to SARS-CoV-2. The material from the prospective study consisted of cDNA or gDNA derived from T cells, B-cell-depleted T cells, or PBMCs. Results and caveats for the whole study, not just this receptor: Clinical and demographic metadata were provided uncurated, with the amount varying by source and participant.

Each collaborating institution followed its own protocols to collect whole blood in K2EDTA tubes. Collaborator samples were shipped for TCRbeta analysis as frozen whole blood, isolated PBMCs, or DNA extracted from either sample type. TCRbeta CDR3 regions were amplified from genomic DNA by means of the immunoSEQ Assay, a bias-controlled multiplex PCR. On the study's bioinformatics: Within the assay, amplification of reference gene primers was used to estimate how many nucleated cells each sample contained. To quantify the absolute abundance of each unique TCRbeta CDR3 rearrangement, sequence reads were collapsed and filtered. For each sample, productive Simpson clonality was calculated by taking the square root of Simpson's diversity index across productive rearrangements. TCRdb's version of the immuneACCESS table is confined to in-frame rearrangements and falls short of the full clone set. An unresolved V gene accounts for under half of the shortfall where checked; the remainder is of unknown origin. V, J and clone size are taken as reported in that table, and D and trimming were inferred from the DNA itself. Counted in this sample were more than 110,000 clones; more than 75% of them appeared once. The ten largest clones add up to less than 5% of the sample.

The cysteine opens and the phenylalanine closes a CDR3 of 14 amino acids. The DNA shown is the 42-base CDR3, in frame from base 1. The CDR1 and CDR2 encoded by the germline V gene are LGHNA and YNFKEQ. For this chain, trimming is 4 bases at the V end and 7 bases at the J end, and the number of junction bases without a gene match is 7. Sequences were obtained from peripheral blood. The TCR originated in an elderly woman with acute or convalescent COVID-19. This sequence uses TRBV4-2 and TRBJ2-3, with 8 bases matching TRBD2. The DNA is TGTGCCAGCAGCCCGGGAGGGGGGGCGTATACGCAGTATTTT. It encodes CASSPGGGAYTQYF.